Each of the 3 T cell receptor beta chains below was sequenced from the same sample in a study of Ad26.COV2.S vaccination and SARS-CoV-2 variants. Method: immunoSEQ multiplex PCR; TCRdb's copy keeps in-frame clones and lacks some. Found here are more than 150,000 clones, roughly 85% of them singletons; the top ten hold more than 4.5%. This sample comprised peripheral blood, obtained after recovery from COVID-19. Receptors were obtained from a human donor who had recovered from COVID-19.

The chain uses TRBV30 and TRBJ2-3; tentative D call: TRBD1 (5 bases). From germline, CDR1 is GTSNPN and CDR2 SVGIG (reference sequence). V was cut by 5 bases and J by 5 bases, with 14 bases left in between. The CDR3 consists of 13 residues. The CDR3 reads CAWGQNIGDTQYF. CDR3 nucleotides: TGTGCCTGGGGACAAAATATTGGAGATACGCAGTATTTT.

The rearrangement uses TRBV11-1 and TRBJ2-2; the D is unclear. V was cut by 1 base and J by 6 bases, with 9 bases left in between. The CDR3 has 14 amino acids. Per germline, CDR1 SGHAT and CDR2 FQDESV (reference sequence). The CDR3, as DNA: TGTGCCAGCAGCTTAGAACAGTATCCCGGGGAGCTGTTTTTT. It is translated as CASSLEQYPGELFF.

This clone was seen more than once but under ten times. The rearrangement links TRBV4-1 to TRBJ2-7; D remains unclear. CDR3 length equals 16 residues. Between the trimmed V and J ends, which lost 0 bases and 0 bases, there was a span of 12 bases. Germline V gives CDR1 MGHRA, CDR2 YSYEKL. The CDR3 DNA reads as TGCGCCAGCAGCCAAGATTTCGTGGCGAGCTCCTACGAGCAGTACTTC. Its translation is CASSQDFVASSYEQYF.